This T cell receptor (beta chain) stems from a study of T cell repertoires in cytomegalovirus infection. The overall study: Signatures in public TCR beta sequences pointed to both CMV infection and matching HLA type.

In TCRdb, the reads were re-called with MiXCR into one record per CDR3 protein. The sample includes under 250,000 distinct CDR3 sequences, about 7% seen only once; the top ten take 5.5% to 8%. Trimming removed 6 bases from V and 4 bases from J, with 10 bases in between. The V gene's germline CDR1 is DFQATT and CDR2 SNEGSKA (reference sequence). The CDR3 has 11 amino acids. This clonotype was obtained from a human donor in good health (CMV status not recorded). Some clones in this sample may be carry-over from other donors' samples. The V and J genes are TRBV20-1 and TRBJ2-7; D remains unclear. Sequenced sample: PBMCs. The CDR3 DNA follows: TGCAGTGCCCCCGGAAAGTACGAGCAGTACTTC. Encoded protein: CSAPGKYEQYF.